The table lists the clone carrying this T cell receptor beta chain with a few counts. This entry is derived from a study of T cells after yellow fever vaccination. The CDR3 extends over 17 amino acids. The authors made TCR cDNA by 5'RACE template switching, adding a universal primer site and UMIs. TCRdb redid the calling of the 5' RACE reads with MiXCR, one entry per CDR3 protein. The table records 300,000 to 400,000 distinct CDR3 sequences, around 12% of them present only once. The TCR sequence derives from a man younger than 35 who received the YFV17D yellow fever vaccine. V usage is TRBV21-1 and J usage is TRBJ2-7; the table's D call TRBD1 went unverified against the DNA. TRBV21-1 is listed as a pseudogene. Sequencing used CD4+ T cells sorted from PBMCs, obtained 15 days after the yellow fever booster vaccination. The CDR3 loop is CASSTRRRQGCTYEQYV. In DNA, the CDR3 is TGTGCCAGCAGCACACGAAGGCGACAGGGGTGCACCTACGAGCAGTACGTC.